The 22 T cell receptor beta chains presented below share a single source sample, sequenced in a study of T-cell memory formation after mild COVID-19. MiXCR, run by TCRdb on the 5' RACE reads, gives a single entry per CDR3 protein. This sample has 550,000 to 650,000 distinct CDR3 sequences; 15% to 20% occur once, and the top ten carry roughly 7.8%. Sequenced sample: PBMCs or a T cell subset sorted from them (not recorded which). These receptors all stem from an adult woman who had mild COVID-19 (a few samples of this study predate the infection). Cell type and time point are not known.

The chain uses TRBV20-1 and TRBJ1-5, with unresolved D. V dropped 3 bases and J dropped 3 bases, with 9 bases sitting between them. Germline CDR1 and CDR2: DFQATT and SNEGSKA (reference sequence). CDR3 length: 13 residues. CDR3 DNA sequence: TGCAGTGCTAGGTATTTTGCCAATCAGCCCCAGCATTTT. Its protein is CSARYFANQPQHF.

The J gene is TRBJ2-7, the V gene TRBV4-1; 10 bases are shared with TRBD1. Germline-derived CDR1 and CDR2 are MGHRA and YSYEKL. This CDR3 is 17 amino acids long. J was trimmed by 6 bases and V by 0 bases; bases with no gene match: 11. The CDR3 nucleotides read TGCGCCAGCAGCCAAGATAGGCGGGACAGGGGAGGAAGCGAGCAGTACTTC. Translated, it gives CASSQDRRDRGGSEQYF.

J is TRBJ2-1 and V is TRBV19; 9 bases are a match to TRBD2. Trimming took 6 bases from V and 4 from J; bases not matched to a gene: 4. CDR1 is LNHDA, CDR2 SQIVND, per germline (reference sequence). The CDR3 has 14 residues. The CDR3 region is CASRLSGGYNEQFF. The CDR3 DNA is TGTGCCAGTAGACTTAGCGGGGGTTACAATGAGCAGTTCTTC.

The chain recombines TRBV6-1 with TRBJ2-7; TRBD1 might be the D (6 bases). Trimming stripped 8 bases from V and 0 bases from J, with 14 bases between. CDR1 MNHNS and CDR2 SASEGT come from the germline V gene. The CDR3 is 14 residues long. CDR3 loop: CASWLGQSSYEQYF. The CDR3 DNA is TGTGCCAGCTGGCTAGGACAGAGCTCCTACGAGCAGTACTTC.

The chain carries TRBV7-2 and TRBJ2-7; a possible D gene is TRBD1 (6 bases). V lost 4 bases and J lost 2, with 12 bases in between. This CDR3 region has 14 residues. Germline V CDR1 and CDR2: SGHTA, FQGNSA. The CDR3 nucleotides are TGTGCCAGCAGCTGGACAGCCACTCCCTACGAGCAGTACTTC. Translation: CASSWTATPYEQYF.

This clonotype turned up a few times. The J gene is TRBJ2-5, the V gene TRBV6-2 or TRBV6-3; D could derive from TRBD1 or TRBD2 (5 bases each). Trimming cost V 0 bases and J 2 bases, with 13 bases left between them. Germline V gene lookup returns CDR1 MNHEY and CDR2 SVGEGT. The CDR3 covers 16 residues. CDR3 region: CASSYSVPGPQETQYF. In DNA form, the CDR3 reads TGTGCCAGCAGTTACTCGGTCCCGGGACCGCAAGAGACCCAGTACTTC.

This clonotype was detected only a few times. This sequence joins TRBV7-3 and TRBJ2-2, with TRBD2 identical over 9 bases. The CDR3 is made up of 16 amino acids. J lost 5 bases, V lost 5 bases, and 9 bases had no gene match. Germline assignment: CDR1 SGHTA and CDR2 FQGTGA. Written as DNA, the CDR3 is TGTGCCAGCAGCCTGATTAGCGGGAGACAAACCGGGGAGCTGTTTTTT. Residues: CASSLISGRQTGELFF. Full variable domain (outside the CDR3, taken from reference TRBV7-3 and TRBJ2-2): GAGVSQTPSNKVTEKGKYVELRCDPISGHTALYWYRQSLGQGPEFLIYFQGTGAADDSGLPNDRFFAVRPEGSVSTLKIQRTERGDSAVYLCASSLISGRQTGELFFGEGSRLTVL.

This clonotype was seen more than once but under ten times. The J gene is TRBJ2-3, the V gene TRBV6-1; TRBD1 aligns across 12 bases. Trimming removed 3 bases from V and 2 bases from J; junction bases left unmatched: 6. CDR3 size: 17 residues. Per the germline V gene, CDR1 is MNHNS and CDR2 is SASEGT. CDR3 DNA sequence: TGTGCCAGCAGTGAGTTTCCGGGACAGGGGGCCACAGATACGCAGTATTTT. Amino acid sequence: CASSEFPGQGATDTQYF.

The V call is TRBV19, the J call TRBJ1-6, with a possible D match to TRBD1 (5 bases). Deletions cut 4 bases from V and 7 bases from J, with 23 bases between. In germline, CDR1 is LNHDA, CDR2 SQIVND (reference sequence). CDR3 length equals 18 residues. The CDR3: CASSSGPGWGRANSPLHF. The CDR3 nucleotides read TGTGCCAGTAGTAGTGGTCCAGGGTGGGGTAGAGCAAATTCACCCCTCCACTTT.

The table lists this clonotype with many counts. The chain links TRBV7-9 to TRBJ2-1; TRBD1 or TRBD2 may be the D gene (5 bases each). Germline V gene lookup returns CDR1 SEHNR and CDR2 FQNEAQ (reference sequence). V lost 3 bases and J lost 12, with 12 bases in between. There are 12 residues in the CDR3. The CDR3 DNA sequence: TGTGCCAGCAGCTTCCCCCTGGGGGTGCAGTTCTTC. It codes for CASSFPLGVQFF.

The chain employs TRBV7-2 and TRBJ1-3; TRBD1 is a possible D gene (5 bases). Germline CDR1 and CDR2: SGHTA and FQGNSA. The V and J ends lost 2 bases and 4 bases respectively, with 12 bases between them. The CDR3 contains 15 residues. The CDR3 loop is CASSLNGREGNTIYF. The CDR3 DNA follows: TGTGCCAGCAGCTTAAACGGCAGGGAAGGAAACACCATATATTTT.

The gene calls are TRBV12-3 or TRBV12-4 and TRBJ2-7; TRBD1 matches 9 bases. With V trimmed by 5 bases and J by 4 bases, 3 bases remained unmatched. The CDR3 extends over 13 amino acids. The CDR3 spells CASSGTGFYEQYF. For the CDR3, the DNA is TGTGCCAGCAGTGGGACAGGGTTTTACGAGCAGTACTTC.

This chain uses TRBV12-3 or TRBV12-4 with TRBJ2-5; D remains ambiguous. This CDR3 comprises 14 residues. Between the trimmed V and J ends, which lost 1 base and 1 base, there was a span of 7 bases. CDR3 protein: CASSLGRPQETQYF. The CDR3 nucleotides are TGTGCCAGCAGTTTAGGTAGGCCCCAAGAGACCCAGTACTTC.

Of note for this clonotype: The junction shows a germline mismatch at one end, possibly a read error. The rearrangement joins TRBV6-2 or TRBV6-3 to TRBJ2-7, with 7 bases fitting TRBD1. Germline CDR1 MNHEY, CDR2 SVGEGT. The CDR3 extends over 12 amino acids. DNA for the CDR3: TGCGTCGTTAAGACAGGGAACCACGAGCAGTACTTC. It translates to CVVKTGNHEQYF.

A few counts support this clonotype. The rearrangement links TRBV7-9 to TRBJ1-3; tentatively, D is TRBD1 (5 bases). Trimming removed 5 bases at V and 2 bases at J, with 10 bases between. The CDR3 loop spans 14 amino acids. Germline CDR1 reads SEHNR; CDR2 reads FQNEAQ (reference sequence). This chain's CDR3 is CASSPGITGNTIYF. The CDR3 bases are TGTGCCAGCAGCCCAGGGATAACTGGAAACACCATATATTTT.

V gene TRBV12-3 or TRBV12-4 combines with J gene TRBJ1-2; D not certain. This CDR3 spans 13 amino acids. V shed 1 base and J shed 8 bases, with 11 bases lying between them. In DNA form, the CDR3 reads TGTGCCAGCAGTTTAGAACGGGTAGACGGCTACACCTTC. Protein sequence: CASSLERVDGYTF.

The rearrangement links TRBV12-5 to TRBJ2-1; perhaps TRBD1 as D (5 bases). Germline V gives CDR1 LGHNT, CDR2 FRNRAP. Trimming took off 5 bases at V and 4 bases at J, with 15 bases between the two ends. The CDR3 runs 15 residues. The CDR3 DNA sequence: TGTGCTAGTGGTCCTCGACAGCCGGAGTACAATGAGCAGTTCTTC. Encoded protein: CASGPRQPEYNEQFF.

This clonotype was observed once. A read error may be the cause here, since a much bigger clone is one base away. J is TRBJ2-7 and V is TRBV5-1; TRBD1 matches 7 bases. Trimming cost V 4 bases and J 1 base; bases outside gene matches: 5. Per germline, CDR1 SGHRS and CDR2 YFSETQ. The CDR3 runs 14 residues. The CDR3 here is CASSPGQDSYEQYF. The CDR3 DNA follows: TGCGCCAGCAGCCCAGGACAGGATTCCTACGAGCAGTACTTC.

In its sample, this clonotype was seen many times. The chain is built from TRBV12-3 or TRBV12-4 and TRBJ2-3, with D perhaps matching TRBD1 (5 bases). This CDR3 is built from 15 residues. V was trimmed by 6 bases and J by 6 bases, leaving 19 bases between them. For the CDR3, the DNA is TGTGCCAGCAGCCCGCTAGGGGCCAGGCAGGATACGCAGTATTTT. Protein sequence: CASSPLGARQDTQYF.

The gene calls are TRBV2 and TRBJ1-5; D is uncertain. V lost 2 bases, J lost 4 bases, and 6 bases lay in between. The CDR3 totals 13 residues. The V gene's germline CDR1 is SNHLY and CDR2 FYNNEI. DNA for the CDR3: TGTGCCAGCAGTGAACCAAAGAATCAGCCCCAGCATTTT. This translates into CASSEPKNQPQHF.

This chain joins TRBV6-2 or TRBV6-3 and TRBJ2-2, with D possibly being TRBD1 or TRBD2 (6 bases each). Germline CDR1 MNHEY, CDR2 SVGEGT. V gave up 5 bases and J gave up 5 bases, with 12 bases separating them. The CDR3 spans 14 residues. CDR3 region: CASSPQGRTGELFF. In nucleotides, the CDR3 is TGTGCCAGCAGTCCCCAGGGGAGGACCGGGGAGCTGTTTTTT.

A few counts support this clonotype. The chain couples TRBV7-2 to TRBJ2-7; 7 bases fit TRBD2. J lost 7 bases, V lost 8 bases, and 8 bases had no gene match. Germline V gives CDR1 SGHTA, CDR2 FQGNSA. CDR3 length equals 12 residues. CDR3: CASRRELGEQYF. In DNA, the CDR3 is TGTGCCAGCCGGCGGGAGCTGGGGGAGCAGTACTTC.